These 8 T cell receptor beta chains were all obtained from the same sample, sequenced in a study of blood T cell repertoires in COVID-19. Sequencing used immunoSEQ multiplex PCR; TCRdb keeps in-frame clones, though not all of them. The repertoire holds about 180,000 clones, with roughly three quarters as singletons. Sequencing input: peripheral blood. The receptors were gathered from a woman over 75 with COVID-19, enrolled during active disease.

J is TRBJ1-2 and V is TRBV29-1; D unclear. V was clipped by 3 bases and J by 1 base, with 6 bases between them. CDR3 length: 12 amino acids. Germline loops: CDR1 SQVTM, CDR2 ANQGSEA. The CDR3 is CSVDEGNYGYTF. The DNA of the CDR3 is TGCAGCGTTGATGAGGGTAACTATGGCTACACCTTC.

The chain employs TRBV4-2 and TRBJ1-2; no firm D call. This CDR3 spans 15 amino acids. The germline V and J ends were trimmed by 2 bases and 4 bases, with 14 bases remaining between them. Germline V gene sequence: CDR1 LGHNA, CDR2 YNFKEQ. The CDR3 region has the DNA TGTGCCAGCAGCCAAACCAATGTGGAGGTCTATGGCTACACCTTC. Encoded protein: CASSQTNVEVYGYTF.

The rearrangement joins TRBV5-1 to TRBJ2-7; 12 bases are a match to TRBD2. The CDR3 is made up of 17 amino acids. Germline values: CDR1 SGHRS, CDR2 YFSETQ. The ends lost 0 bases at V and 3 bases at J; junction bases unmatched: 7. The CDR3 region is CASSLAYPSGRGYEQYF. DNA for the CDR3: TGCGCCAGCAGCTTGGCTTACCCTAGCGGGAGGGGCTACGAGCAGTACTTC. Looking up the rest from reference TRBV5-1 and TRBJ2-7 gives the full variable domain: KAGVTQTPRYLIKTRGQQVTLSCSPISGHRSVSWYQQTPGQGLQFLFEYFSETQRNKGNFPGRFSGRQFSNSRSEMNVSTLELGDSALYLCASSLAYPSGRGYEQYFGPGTRLTVT.

The gene calls are TRBV2 and TRBJ1-1; D not resolved. V lost 4 bases, J lost 1 base, and 7 bases lay in between. The CDR3 length is 13 residues. Germline V CDR1 and CDR2: SNHLY, FYNNEI. The CDR3 DNA reads as TGTGCCAGCAGTGCGGTTAGGAACACTGAAGCTTTCTTT. It is translated as CASSAVRNTEAFF.

The chain employs TRBV9 and TRBJ2-3; D is possibly TRBD2 (6 bases). The germline V gene encodes CDR1 SGDLS and CDR2 YYNGEE. V was cut by 3 bases and J by 0 bases, with 14 bases left in between. This CDR3 is 16 amino acids long. CDR3 in amino acids: CASSAPGLTSTDTQYF. DNA for the CDR3: TGTGCCAGCAGCGCTCCGGGACTTACTAGCACAGATACGCAGTATTTT.

This clone was seen just once. CDR3 amino acids: CASSYSTGEGTGELFF. The CDR3 coding sequence is TGTGCCAGCAGTTACTCGACCGGGGAGGGCACCGGGGAGCTGTTTTTT. The chain has TRBV6-6 and TRBJ2-2, with 7 nucleotides matching TRBD2. Germline V gene lookup returns CDR1 MNHNY and CDR2 SVGAGI (reference sequence). The V and J ends lost 0 bases and 4 bases, in that order; junction bases with no gene match: 5. This CDR3 has 16 amino acids.

Concerning this clone: One junction end disagrees with the germline gene, perhaps due to a read error. The V and J genes are TRBV7-7 and TRBJ2-3; 7 nucleotides match TRBD1. The CDR3 extends over 14 amino acids. Germline values: CDR1 SSHAT, CDR2 FNYEAQ (reference sequence). In DNA, the CDR3 is TGTGCTAGCAGCCCAGCCCCGACAGGGCATACGCAGTATTTT. It yields the protein CASSPAPTGHTQYF.

This chain links TRBV4-3 with TRBJ2-2, with TRBD2 identical over 12 bases. From germline, CDR1 is LGHNA and CDR2 YSLEER. The junction had 9 bases not matched to a gene; V was cut back by 0 bases and J by 7 bases. This CDR3 has 18 amino acids. CDR3 in DNA: TGCGCCAGCAGCCAAGATCCGGCTAGCGGGGGGGCTTTCGGGGAGCTGTTTTTT. Amino acid sequence: CASSQDPASGGAFGELFF.